The 6 T cell receptor beta chains below come from one sample, sequenced in a study of cytomegalovirus exposure and HLA in healthy donors. Primers included in the PCR were 60 Vbeta and 13 Jbeta primers. The protocol was immunoSEQ multiplex PCR, while the TCRdb copy is restricted to in-frame clones and leaves out a portion. The sample has over 100,000 clones. Sequenced input: PBMCs. The receptors stem from a middle-aged man in good health and CMV-seropositive.

This chain joins TRBV9 and TRBJ2-1; D is perhaps TRBD2 (5 bases). Germline CDR1 reads SGDLS; CDR2 reads YYNGEE. Trimming stripped 3 bases from V and 6 bases from J, with 13 bases between. This CDR3 comprises 14 residues. The CDR3 loop reads CASSAFPSGNEQFF. The DNA of the CDR3 is TGTGCCAGCAGCGCCTTTCCCAGCGGCAATGAGCAGTTCTTC.

The chain combines TRBV6-1 with TRBJ2-1; 8 bases line up with TRBD2. The CDR3 length is 15 residues. CDR1 and CDR2 (germline): MNHNS, SASEGT. V lost 8 bases, J lost 5 bases, and 11 bases stayed unmatched. CDR3 nucleotides: TGTGCCAGCGGTACGGGAGGGGTAGGGAACAATGAGCAGTTCTTC. Its protein product is CASGTGGVGNNEQFF.

Remarks on this clone: Other DNA variants within this sample encode the same CDR3. The chain uses TRBV6-5 and TRBJ2-7, with 10 bases lining up with TRBD1. The CDR3 covers 14 residues. Germline V gene sequence: CDR1 MNHEY, CDR2 SVGAGI. With V trimmed by 2 bases and J by 2 bases, 0 bases remained unmatched. The CDR3 region is CASSYGQGAYEQYF. The CDR3 DNA reads as TGTGCCAGCAGTTACGGACAGGGGGCCTACGAGCAGTACTTC.

V and J are TRBV5-6 and TRBJ2-7; D is perhaps TRBD2 (6 bases). This CDR3 has 13 residues. CDR1 and CDR2 (germline): SGHDT, YYEEEE. V was trimmed by 2 bases and J by 9 bases, leaving 15 bases between them. The CDR3 DNA is TGTGCCAGCAGCTTCAGGGACGTTAGCGGGCAGTACTTC. Translated, it gives CASSFRDVSGQYF.

The chain links TRBV6-5 to TRBJ2-2; D is unresolved. Germline V gives CDR1 MNHEY, CDR2 SVGAGI. The ends were cut back, 3 bases at V and 3 bases at J, with 14 bases in the middle. This CDR3 contains 16 residues. DNA of the CDR3: TGTGCCAGCAGTTATCGTTCCGAGATTTACACCGGGGAGCTGTTTTTT. Translated, it gives CASSYRSEIYTGELFF.

The rearrangement links TRBV28 to TRBJ2-7; 12 bases fit TRBD1. Germline V gene sequence: CDR1 MDHEN, CDR2 SYDVKM. With 8 bases clipped from V and 2 bases from J, the junction kept 1 base outside the gene matches. The CDR3 is 13 residues long. The CDR3 bases are TGTGCCAGCCGGGACAGGGGGCCCTACGAGCAGTACTTC. It translates to CASRDRGPYEQYF.